What follows describes a single T cell receptor (beta chain). Per germline, CDR1 KGHDR and CDR2 SFDVKD. The V segment lost 3 bases and the J segment 4 bases; nucleotides outside the gene matches: 6. This CDR3 is built from 15 residues. The data were taken from a study of blood T cell repertoires in COVID-19. Background on the study: Samples representing acute and convalescent COVID-19 were sourced from the United States, Italy and Spain.

Enrollees, about 18 to 95 years old, lived in fewer than 25 US areas. In the source study's methods: Using reference gene primer amplification, nucleated cell counts were estimated. Repertoires were generated with immunoSEQ multiplex PCR, while TCRdb's copy carries only in-frame clones and drops some. The V and J calls and clone size are taken from that table; D and trimming were inferred from the DNA. Among about 440,000 clones, roughly 85% were seen once, and the ten largest hold around 1.8%. This chain connects TRBV24-1 to TRBJ2-7; TRBD1 matches at 9 bases. Sequenced: PBMCs or T cells enriched from blood (not recorded which). This TCR was sampled from a young woman with acute COVID-19. As DNA, the CDR3 is TGTGCCACCAGTGATCCCGGGACAGGGAAGTACGAGCAGTACTTC. This codes for CATSDPGTGKYEQYF.